This TCR beta chain was observed in a study of blood T cell repertoires in COVID-19. The V gene lost 8 bases and the J gene lost 0 bases, with 17 bases spanning the gap. This CDR3 has 15 amino acids. The germline gives CDR1 SNHLY, CDR2 FYNNEI. This table comes from immunoSEQ multiplex PCR, and its TCRdb copy is limited to in-frame clones, with some not included. This repertoire shows around 92,000 clones, 86% found once; its top ten account for 10% to 15%. Sequencing input: peripheral blood. This TCR came from a woman aged 55-70 years in a cohort sampled during active or convalescent COVID-19. The chain uses TRBV2 and TRBJ2-7, with D possibly being TRBD1 (5 bases). The DNA of the CDR3 is TGTGCCAGCCGGCCTCAGGGTCCCCACTCCTACGAGCAGTACTTC. It translates to CASRPQGPHSYEQYF.